This T cell receptor beta chain was obtained from a study of OX40 agonist ivuxolimab in advanced cancers. Profiled with immunoSEQ multiplex PCR; TCRdb holds only in-frame clones, not every one. The table has about 39,000 clones, 92% seen once. CDR1 and CDR2 (germline): MNHNS, SASEGT. V was clipped by 5 bases and J by 1 base, with 14 bases between them. The CDR3 is made up of 15 amino acids. The starting material was CD4+ or CD8+ T cells sorted from blood, obtained in a trial of the OX40 agonist ivuxolimab. The clonotype comes from an adult with an advanced solid tumor such as melanoma, head and neck, liver or kidney cancer. The chain uses TRBV6-1 and TRBJ1-2, with a weak D call TRBD1 (5 bases). CDR3 coding DNA: TGTGCCAGCAGTCTTTTAGACAGCAATAACTATGGCTACACCTTC. As protein: CASSLLDSNNYGYTF.